This is a list of T cell receptor beta chains from one sample in a study of OX40 agonist ivuxolimab in advanced cancers. Sequencing used immunoSEQ multiplex PCR; TCRdb keeps in-frame clones, though not all of them. Of roughly 35,000 clones listed, 88% are singletons. Source: CD4+ or CD8+ T cells sorted from blood, taken in a trial of the OX40 agonist ivuxolimab. All receptors derive from an adult with an advanced solid tumor such as melanoma, head and neck, liver or kidney cancer. The CDR3 runs from the conserved cysteine through the conserved F or W. Fields, in order: V gene, clone size, J gene, D gene, CDR3 protein, CDR3 DNA. A D gene is named only where the DNA matches it firmly. Only some rows state a clone size, as once, few, many or a class for expanded clones.

TRBV13,NA,TRBJ2-7,TRBD2,CASSSGLADTYEQYF,TGTGCCAGCAGCTCGGGACTAGCGGATACCTACGAGCAGTACTTC
TRBV28,NA,TRBJ2-1,TRBD1,CASSYRGWGYNEQFF,TGTGCCAGCAGTTACAGGGGTTGGGGCTACAATGAGCAGTTCTTC
TRBV4-2,NA,TRBJ2-3,NA,CASSQDPHQSRDTQYF,TGTGCCAGCAGCCAAGACCCTCACCAATCGCGGGATACGCAGTATTTT
TRBV28,NA,TRBJ2-5,NA,CASSLPGRQETQYF,TGTGCCAGCAGCCTGCCGGGCCGCCAAGAGACCCAGTACTTC
TRBV6-5,NA,TRBJ2-5,NA,CASSYSRWQGSGTQYF,TGTGCCAGCAGTTACTCGAGATGGCAGGGCTCGGGGACCCAGTACTTC
TRBV5-1,once,TRBJ1-6,NA,CASSRGTNSPPLHF,TGCGCCAGCAGCCGAGGGACAAACTCGCCACCCCTCCACTTT
TRBV6-5,NA,TRBJ1-3,NA,CASTMGFFAGNTIYF,TGTGCCAGCACAATGGGGTTTTTTGCTGGAAACACCATATATTTT
TRBV4-1,NA,TRBJ2-7,TRBD2,CASSRGLAGAYEQYF,TGCGCCAGCAGCCGAGGACTAGCGGGGGCCTACGAGCAGTACTTC
TRBV5-5,NA,TRBJ1-1,NA,CASSFNGGSTEAFF,TGTGCCAGCAGCTTTAACGGGGGCTCCACTGAAGCTTTCTTT
TRBV5-1,NA,TRBJ2-1,NA,CASSFDSGRSSEQFF,TGCGCCAGCAGCTTTGATAGTGGGAGGTCCTCTGAGCAGTTCTTC
TRBV11-2,once,TRBJ2-7,NA,CASSLERVPYEQYF,TGTGCCAGCAGCTTAGAACGGGTTCCCTACGAGCAGTACTTC
TRBV19,NA,TRBJ2-3,TRBD1,CATAPGQGFTDTQYF,TGTGCCACCGCCCCGGGACAGGGGTTCACAGATACGCAGTATTTT
TRBV12-5,NA,TRBJ1-1,NA,CASGPAGTMNTEAFF,TGTGCTAGTGGTCCCGCCGGGACAATGAACACTGAAGCTTTCTTT
TRBV28,once,TRBJ1-1,NA,CASSFRVRNTEAFF,TGTGCCAGCAGTTTCCGGGTTCGGAACACTGAAGCTTTCTTT
TRBV4-2,NA,TRBJ1-4,NA,CASSQGGGGWTNEKLFF,TGTGCCAGCAGCCAAGGAGGAGGGGGATGGACTAATGAAAAACTGTTTTTT
TRBV5-1,NA,TRBJ2-7,NA,CASSLVVMPYEQYF,TGCGCCAGCAGCTTGGTTGTAATGCCCTACGAGCAGTACTTC
TRBV11-2,NA,TRBJ1-2,TRBD1,CASSLGVLSQGKNYTF,TGTGCCAGCAGCTTAGGTGTTTTATCACAGGGGAAGAACTACACCTTC
TRBV11-3,NA,TRBJ1-1,NA,CASSSGPGDTEAFF,TGTGCCAGCAGCTCCGGCCCGGGGGACACTGAAGCTTTCTTT
TRBV19,NA,TRBJ2-1,NA,CAANDGLVYNEQFF,TGTGCCGCAAACGACGGATTAGTATACAATGAGCAGTTCTTC
TRBV7-8,NA,TRBJ1-1,NA,CASSSREGDTEAFF,TGTGCCAGCAGCTCCAGGGAAGGGGACACTGAAGCTTTCTTT
TRBV19,NA,TRBJ2-2,NA,CASSIGALNTGELFF,TGTGCCAGTAGTATCGGGGCCCTGAACACCGGGGAGCTGTTTTTT
TRBV29-1,once,TRBJ2-3,TRBD1,CSVTGQGQTDTQYF,TGCAGCGTCACGGGACAGGGGCAAACAGATACGCAGTATTTT
TRBV2,once,TRBJ2-7,TRBD1,CASSIQGGGEQYF,TGTGCCAGCAGTATACAAGGGGGCGGTGAGCAGTACTTC
TRBV4-1,NA,TRBJ2-7,TRBD1,CASSQRQGNYYEQYF,TGCGCCAGCAGCCAGCGACAGGGAAATTACTACGAGCAGTACTTC
TRBV28,NA,TRBJ1-2,NA,CASSFLGPADTNYGYTF,TGTGCCAGCAGTTTTTTAGGGCCAGCCGACACTAACTATGGCTACACCTTC
TRBV6-1,once,TRBJ1-4,NA,CASSEDRVNEKLFF,TGTGCCAGCAGTGAAGACAGGGTGAATGAAAAACTGTTTTTT
TRBV6-5,NA,TRBJ2-7,TRBD1,CASSYLQGSSHEQYF,TGTGCCAGCAGTTATCTACAGGGGTCCTCCCACGAGCAGTACTTC
TRBV18,once,TRBJ1-1,NA,CASSPRTENTEAFF,TGTGCCAGCTCACCACGAACAGAGAACACTGAAGCTTTCTTT
TRBV19,NA,TRBJ1-5,NA,CASRRGGGNQPQHF,TGTGCCAGTCGTAGGGGGGGTGGCAATCAGCCCCAGCATTTT
TRBV30,once,TRBJ2-5,NA,CAWSQSRAKTQYF,TGTGCCTGGAGTCAATCAAGGGCCAAGACCCAGTACTTC
TRBV19,NA,TRBJ2-6,TRBD1,CASSTTGAGANVLTF,TGTGCCAGTAGTACCACAGGGGCTGGGGCCAACGTCCTGACTTTC
TRBV7-2,NA,TRBJ2-3,TRBD1,CASSPKTGTGSADTQYF,TGTGCCAGCAGCCCTAAAACCGGGACAGGGTCGGCAGATACGCAGTATTTT
TRBV5-4,NA,TRBJ2-5,NA,CASSLRREQETQYF,TGTGCCAGCAGCCTCCGACGGGAACAAGAGACCCAGTACTTC
TRBV7-9,NA,TRBJ2-5,NA,CASSLLGRVGTQYF,TGTGCCAGCAGCTTATTAGGCAGAGTGGGGACCCAGTACTTC
TRBV15,NA,TRBJ2-7,NA,CATSRDLQAEQYF,TGTGCCACCAGCAGAGATCTACAGGCCGAGCAGTACTTC
TRBV28,NA,TRBJ2-7,NA,CASSRLAYEQYF,TGTGCCAGCAGTCGACTAGCCTACGAGCAGTACTTC
TRBV7-2,NA,TRBJ1-4,NA,CASSLARLDYNEKLFF,TGTGCCAGCAGCTTAGCGAGATTGGACTATAATGAAAAACTGTTTTTT
TRBV28,NA,TRBJ1-4,NA,CASSPDGDLNEKLFF,TGTGCCAGCAGTCCGGACGGGGATCTTAATGAAAAACTGTTTTTT
TRBV27,NA,TRBJ2-1,TRBD1,CASSLKTGLPYNEQFF,TGTGCCAGCAGCCTAAAGACAGGGTTGCCCTACAATGAGCAGTTCTTC
TRBV20-1,NA,TRBJ1-2,NA,CSARGTYGYTF,TGCAGTGCTAGAGGCACATATGGCTACACCTTC
TRBV18,NA,TRBJ2-2,NA,CASSPDRSASPGELFF,TGTGCCAGCTCACCCGACAGGTCGGCCTCTCCCGGGGAGCTGTTTTTT
TRBV28,once,TRBJ1-2,NA,CASSLTGSPLDNDYTF,TGTGCCAGCAGCTTAACAGGGTCTCCTTTGGACAACGATTACACCTTC
TRBV28,NA,TRBJ1-1,NA,CASSLDGVNTEAFF,TGTGCCAGCAGTTTAGACGGGGTAAACACTGAAGCTTTCTTT
TRBV6-1,NA,TRBJ1-4,TRBD1,CASSEWTGTTNEKLFF,TGTGCCAGCAGTGAATGGACAGGGACGACTAATGAAAAACTGTTTTTT
TRBV28,NA,TRBJ1-1,NA,CASSFSVARTFF,TGTGCCAGCAGTTTCTCCGTGGCGAGGACTTTCTTT
TRBV19,NA,TRBJ1-4,NA,CASNRQGYEKLFF,TGTGCCAGTAATCGTCAGGGGTATGAAAAACTGTTTTTT